These T cell receptor beta chains were read from a single sample in a study of cytomegalovirus exposure and HLA in healthy donors. Sequencing was performed with immunoSEQ multiplex PCR; in TCRdb, only in-frame clones are kept and a portion is missing. Among around 130,000 clones listed, 80% were seen once. The sequenced sample consisted of PBMCs. Receptors were obtained from a man aged 25-45 years in good health and CMV-seronegative. Both conserved end residues are part of each CDR3. A D gene is named only where the DNA matches it firmly. Expanded clones are given a class, and other clones once, few, many or no size at all.

v_call	clone_size	d_call	j_call	cdr3_aa	cdr3_nt
TRBV10-2	NA	TRBD1	TRBJ1-5	CASSEITGGSGNQPQHF	TGCGCCAGCAGTGAGATAACAGGGGGCAGCGGCAATCAGCCCCAGCATTTT
TRBV27	NA	NA	TRBJ2-2	CASSPLSNTGELFF	TGTGCCAGCAGCCCCCTGTCGAACACCGGGGAGCTGTTTTTT
TRBV10-3	few	NA	TRBJ2-7	CASSGSAEAFGGATF	TGTGCCAGCAGTGGCTCCGCGGAGGCTTTTGGCGGTGCGACATTC
TRBV6-1	NA	NA	TRBJ1-3	CASSEGAGSGNTIYF	TGTGCCAGCAGTGAAGGGGCAGGGTCAGGAAACACCATATATTTT
TRBV11-2	once	TRBD2	TRBJ2-7	CASSLGGGPYEQYF	TGTGCCAGCAGCCTCGGGGGGGGGCCCTACGAGCAGTACTTC
TRBV19	NA	NA	TRBJ1-1	CASSKTGRHTEAFF	TGTGCCAGTAGTAAGACCGGGAGGCACACTGAAGCTTTCTTT
TRBV5-6	NA	TRBD1	TRBJ1-1	CASSLVPGGHTEAFF	TGTGCCAGCAGCTTGGTCCCAGGGGGACACACTGAAGCTTTCTTT
TRBV5-6	NA	NA	TRBJ2-4	CASSTQTVGGNSQYF	TGTGCCAGCAGCACCCAGACAGTGGGCGGAAACAGTCAGTACTTC
TRBV5-6	NA	NA	TRBJ1-1	CASSSPGGRNTEAFF	TGTGCCAGCAGCTCTCCGGGAGGACGGAACACTGAAGCTTTCTTT
TRBV5-1	NA	TRBD1	TRBJ1-2	CASSLGGTGLSGYTF	TGCGCCAGCAGCCTCGGTGGGACAGGGCTATCTGGCTACACCTTC
TRBV5-4	NA	NA	TRBJ2-4	CASSLAPGSNAAKNSQYF	TGTGCCAGCAGCTTGGCCCCAGGGTCGAACGCGGCCAAAAACAGTCAGTACTTC
TRBV27	NA	TRBD2	TRBJ2-7	CASSLTGGLHEQYF	TGTGCCAGCAGTTTAACGGGGGGGCTACACGAGCAGTACTTC
TRBV11-2	NA	NA	TRBJ2-3	CASSLEAGRGTDTQYF	TGTGCCAGCAGCTTAGAGGCGGGGCGAGGCACAGATACGCAGTATTTT
TRBV28	NA	NA	TRBJ2-7	CASSWNGEYEQYF	TGTGCCAGCAGTTGGAACGGGGAGTACGAGCAGTACTTC
TRBV10-3	NA	NA	TRBJ2-7	CAISESSGQTLREQYF	TGTGCCATCAGTGAGTCGAGTGGACAAACCCTACGGGAGCAGTACTTC
TRBV14	once	NA	TRBJ1-1	CASSLGRLATTEAFF	TGTGCCAGCAGCCTAGGACGACTAGCAACCACTGAAGCTTTCTTT
TRBV7-9	NA	NA	TRBJ1-1	CASSLAPGSSMNTEAFF	TGTGCCAGCAGCTTAGCCCCAGGGTCTTCCATGAACACTGAAGCTTTCTTT
TRBV6-6	NA	NA	TRBJ1-1	CASSYRGSTEAFF	TGTGCCAGCAGTTACAGGGGTAGCACTGAAGCTTTCTTT
TRBV19	NA	NA	TRBJ2-5	CASSIRSPTGRETQYF	TGTGCCAGTAGTATAAGAAGCCCCACAGGGAGAGAGACCCAGTACTTC
TRBV11-2	NA	TRBD1	TRBJ2-7	CASSLDMGQGPYEQYF	TGTGCCAGCAGCTTAGATATGGGACAGGGGCCCTACGAGCAGTACTTC
TRBV6-1	NA	NA	TRBJ1-4	CASRTGGGTNEKLFF	TGTGCCAGCAGGACGGGCGGGGGAACTAATGAAAAACTGTTTTTT
TRBV19	NA	TRBD2	TRBJ2-3	CASSKLLAGGPTDTQYF	TGTGCCAGTAGTAAACTACTAGCGGGGGGGCCAACAGATACGCAGTATTTT
TRBV28	NA	TRBD2	TRBJ2-1	CASSSYGTSEFNEQFF	TGTGCCAGCAGTTCCTACGGGACTAGCGAGTTCAATGAGCAGTTCTTC
TRBV7-2	few	TRBD2	TRBJ2-7	CASSLRVERGGPIYEQYF	TGTGCCAGCAGCTTACGGGTTGAGCGGGGGGGCCCCATCTACGAGCAGTACTTC
TRBV6-1	NA	TRBD1	TRBJ2-7	CASSVTDRGSHEQYF	TGTGCCAGCAGTGTCACGGACAGGGGTTCACACGAGCAGTACTTC
TRBV28	few	NA	TRBJ2-3	CASTQGGGDTQYF	TGTGCCAGCACCCAGGGAGGGGGAGATACGCAGTATTTT
TRBV5-8	NA	NA	TRBJ2-3	CASSGTGPRGPDTQYF	TGTGCCAGCAGCGGGACGGGACCGCGGGGGCCAGATACGCAGTATTTT
TRBV7-6	NA	TRBD1	TRBJ1-3	CASSDRDRGSGNTIYF	TGTGCCAGCAGCGACCGGGACAGGGGTAGTGGAAACACCATATATTTT
TRBV5-8	NA	TRBD1	TRBJ2-3	CATNDRGHATDTQYF	TGTGCCACAAACGACAGGGGCCACGCCACAGATACGCAGTATTTT
TRBV28	NA	NA	TRBJ2-1	CASSPVGAEGDEQFF	TGTGCCAGCAGTCCCGTTGGGGCCGAAGGGGATGAGCAGTTCTTC
TRBV7-6	few	NA	TRBJ1-2	CASSLGLGGELGGYTF	TGTGCCAGCAGCTTAGGACTCGGGGGGGAATTAGGAGGCTACACCTTC
TRBV7-9	few	NA	TRBJ2-3	CASSLAESSDTQYF	TGTGCCAGCAGCTTAGCAGAGAGTTCAGATACGCAGTATTTT
TRBV4-3	NA	NA	TRBJ2-1	CASSQDPTTNEQFF	TGCGCCAGCAGCCAAGATCCGACTACAAATGAGCAGTTCTTC
TRBV30	NA	NA	TRBJ1-4	CAWSRGGRGNEKLFF	TGTGCCTGGAGTAGGGGGGGGCGAGGAAATGAAAAACTGTTTTTT
TRBV5-1	NA	NA	TRBJ2-7	CASSLEGLAYEQYF	TGCGCCAGCAGCTTGGAGGGACTCGCCTACGAGCAGTACTTC
TRBV11-2	NA	NA	TRBJ1-2	CASSFVTAANYGYTF	TGTGCCAGCAGCTTTGTGACAGCAGCTAACTATGGCTACACCTTC
TRBV5-5	once	NA	TRBJ1-2	CASSRSYGYTF	TGTGCCAGCAGCCGTTCCTATGGCTACACCTTC
TRBV5-4	NA	TRBD1	TRBJ2-7	CASSGQGRPEQYF	TGTGCCAGCAGCGGACAGGGGAGACCCGAGCAGTACTTC
TRBV27	NA	NA	TRBJ1-2	CASSLSRDYGYTF	TGTGCCAGCAGTTTAAGCAGGGACTATGGCTACACCTTC
TRBV7-2	NA	TRBD2	TRBJ2-7	CASSLPSGGAGYEQYF	TGTGCCAGCAGCTTACCTAGCGGGGGGGCGGGATACGAGCAGTACTTC
TRBV15	NA	NA	TRBJ2-7	CATSRIPEYEQYF	TGTGCCACCAGCAGGATCCCCGAGTACGAGCAGTACTTC
TRBV5-1	once	TRBD1	TRBJ1-2	CASSLIPGGAYGYTF	TGCGCCAGCAGCTTGATACCAGGGGGCGCCTATGGCTACACCTTC
TRBV10-3	once	TRBD2	TRBJ2-1	CAISESKGLADNEQFF	TGTGCCATCAGTGAGTCTAAAGGACTAGCGGACAATGAGCAGTTCTTC
TRBV7-9	NA	NA	TRBJ1-1	CASSSRRGGEDEAFF	TGTGCCAGCAGCTCCCGGAGGGGGGGCGAGGATGAAGCTTTCTTT
TRBV10-3	NA	NA	TRBJ2-3	CAISLRGRTDTQYF	TGTGCCATCAGTTTGCGGGGGCGCACAGATACGCAGTATTTT
TRBV10-3	NA	TRBD1	TRBJ2-7	CAIKPPGQGGTYEQYF	TGTGCCATCAAGCCCCCCGGACAGGGTGGGACCTACGAGCAGTACTTC
TRBV10-3	NA	TRBD1	TRBJ1-2	CATQGARGYTF	TGTGCCACCCAGGGGGCGCGGGGCTACACCTTC
TRBV28	NA	NA	TRBJ1-5	CASSTRRVNRPQHF	TGTGCCAGCAGTACCCGCAGGGTGAATCGGCCCCAGCATTTT